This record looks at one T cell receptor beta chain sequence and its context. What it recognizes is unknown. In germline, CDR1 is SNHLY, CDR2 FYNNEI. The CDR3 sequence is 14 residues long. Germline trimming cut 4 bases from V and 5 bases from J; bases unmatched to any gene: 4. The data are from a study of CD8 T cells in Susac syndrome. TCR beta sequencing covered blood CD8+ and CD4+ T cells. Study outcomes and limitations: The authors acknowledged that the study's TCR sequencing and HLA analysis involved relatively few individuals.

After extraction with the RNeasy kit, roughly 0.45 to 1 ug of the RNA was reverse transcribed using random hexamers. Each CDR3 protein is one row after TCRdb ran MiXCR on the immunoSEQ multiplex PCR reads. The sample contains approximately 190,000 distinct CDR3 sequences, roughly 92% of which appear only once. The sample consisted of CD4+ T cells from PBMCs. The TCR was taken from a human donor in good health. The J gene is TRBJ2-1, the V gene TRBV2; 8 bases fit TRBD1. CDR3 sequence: CASSVNRGDNEQFF. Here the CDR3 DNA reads TGTGCCAGCAGTGTGAACAGGGGGGACAATGAGCAGTTCTTC.